The rows below give T cell receptor beta chains drawn from one sample of a study of cytomegalovirus exposure and HLA in healthy donors. This table comes from immunoSEQ multiplex PCR, and its TCRdb copy is limited to in-frame clones, with some not included. The table has 150,000 to 200,000 clones, approximately 80% seen once. Sequenced: PBMCs. The source is a woman aged 18-29 years in good health and CMV-seronegative. Both conserved end residues are trimmed from each CDR3.

v_gene	j_gene	CDR3aa
TRBV11-3	TRBJ2-7	ASSLGSEGRTYEQY
TRBV2	TRBJ1-2	ASREDRVNYGYT
TRBV9	TRBJ2-1	ASSVQSGTGSYEQF
TRBV7-2	TRBJ2-1	ASSPDSFAYNEQF
TRBV7-3	TRBJ2-1	ASSLGQGRGGEQF
TRBV9	TRBJ2-6	ASSAAGADSRSGANVLT
TRBV6-5	TRBJ2-7	ATRGEGRGPYEQY
TRBV6-5	TRBJ2-7	ASSERDGYEQY
TRBV5-1	TRBJ1-2	ASSLGLSGQWGYT
TRBV25-1	TRBJ2-5	ASSEYRGTGTQETQY
TRBV4-1	TRBJ2-1	ASSQDRVRSYNEQF
TRBV4-1	TRBJ2-7	ASSLPTGGIYEQY
TRBV11-3	TRBJ2-1	ASSSTSGTYNEQF
TRBV18	TRBJ1-1	ASSPPSGGNTEAF
TRBV11-3	TRBJ2-1	ASSKEGTGDEQF
TRBV7-2	TRBJ1-1	ASSLWGGGGARTEAF
TRBV28	TRBJ2-7	ASSSGTGAYEQY
TRBV9	TRBJ2-7	ASSEAHGTVYEQY
TRBV19	TRBJ1-5	ASSPEEQGVLGQPQH
TRBV28	TRBJ2-1	ASSPSQVGNEQF
TRBV28	TRBJ2-7	ASSRTSGSSYEQY
TRBV7-2	NA	ASSSVGLGYEQY
TRBV2	TRBJ2-5	ASSARDRVSMTQY
TRBV5-5	NA	ASSRAGQGAYEQY
TRBV7-9	TRBJ2-1	ASSLTVGELNEQF
TRBV6-5	TRBJ2-1	ASSYATGNEQF
TRBV5-1	TRBJ2-7	ASSLAGTSEAEQY
TRBV28	TRBJ2-7	ASNRRDYEQY
TRBV28	TRBJ1-2	ASGHRLRWRLYGYT
TRBV21-1	TRBJ1-1	ASSKRTGNTEAF
TRBV6-5	TRBJ1-6	ASTRGRGSPLH
TRBV5-1	TRBJ2-2	ASSSQGTTGELF
TRBV6-6	TRBJ2-7	ASSRTGMVRGGEQY
TRBV21-1	TRBJ2-7	ASSIGTRGYEQY
TRBV6-5	TRBJ2-3	ASSRMAGGTDTQY
TRBV4-1	TRBJ2-3	ASSQDWASGRGRDTQY
TRBV19	TRBJ2-7	ASSGLQSYEQY
TRBV5-4	TRBJ2-7	ASSLLGGSGQY
TRBV28	TRBJ2-7	ASSSSGILQY
TRBV10-2	TRBJ2-3	ASSERETDTQY
TRBV4-1	TRBJ2-3	ASSRSTVAGTDTQY
TRBV7-8	TRBJ2-7	ASSLVPSNEQY
TRBV4-2	TRBJ1-1	ASSPRDQNTEAF
TRBV11-2	TRBJ2-1	ASSLWSGGSYNEQF
TRBV18	TRBJ2-5	ASSPLAGLETQY
TRBV14	TRBJ1-1	ASSQDFQRQGGRGAF
TRBV5-1	TRBJ2-1	ASSLAGGAYNEQF
TRBV18	TRBJ2-7	ASSPPNSYEQY
TRBV15	TRBJ1-4	ATSSRQGATNEKLF
TRBV15	TRBJ2-5	ATSHNRIGETQY
TRBV5-1	TRBJ2-7	ASSLAGGPQLGQY
TRBV7-2	TRBJ2-7	ASSSWTSGRASYEQY
TRBV2	TRBJ2-5	ASSRGTEQTQETQY
TRBV7-9	TRBJ1-1	SSSFSITGAF
TRBV19	TRBJ2-7	ASKKGGAYEQY